The entry that follows covers one T cell receptor beta chain sequence. Its antigen is unknown. CDR1 is SGHRS, CDR2 YFSETQ, per germline. The CDR3 runs to 14 residues. V was clipped by 4 bases and J by 2 bases, with 12 bases between them. The data belong to a study of blood T cells in healthy people across ages. Overall study results and limits: With donor CMV status unknown, expanded clonotype changes were possibly confounded. Higher naive T cell percentage went strongly together with higher TCR beta diversity.

Then a second PCR, running roughly 7 to 11 cycles, was carried out with a sample-barcoded 5' primer and a J-beta primer mix. Each single sample gave us at least 2.5 million CDR3-containing paired-end reads. TCRdb re-called the 5' RACE reads through MiXCR, storing one row per CDR3 protein. The sample yields roughly 800,000 distinct CDR3 sequences, more than 25% seen once. The sample was also reused in another study, on T cells of mothers and their children. In that study: All donors were healthy and Caucasian; they were a few mothers and their six children.

V is TRBV5-1 and J is TRBJ2-5; no clear D gene. The TCR comes from a boy between 5 and 17 years old in good health. The sequencing sample was made of blood. CDR3 region: CASSPQTVQETQYF. The CDR3 coding sequence is TGCGCCAGCAGCCCTCAGACGGTTCAAGAGACCCAGTACTTC.